These T cell receptor beta chains were read from a single sample in a study of persistence of HIV-infected CD4 T cells. Assay: immunoSEQ multiplex PCR; the TCRdb copy retains only in-frame clones and omits some. The profile shows 35,000 to 50,000 clones, roughly nine tenths of them singletons. The antigens these receptors bind are not known. The material sequenced was CD4+ T cells sorted from PBMCs after roughly 18-hour stimulation, taken from a patient who received antiretroviral therapy. These receptors came from an adult man with HIV who was CMV-seropositive. Each CDR3 is given with its conserved first and last residue. The order of the fields is V gene, clone size, D gene, J gene, CDR3 protein, CDR3 DNA. D genes are given only for firm matches. Rows give clone size only sometimes, using once, few, many, or a class for an expanded clone.

v_call: TRBV2; clone_size: NA; d_call: NA; j_call: TRBJ1-6; cdr3_aa: CASREVRVRDSPLHF; cdr3_nt: TGTGCCAGCAGGGAGGTTCGGGTAAGGGATTCACCCCTCCACTTT
v_call: TRBV7-6; clone_size: NA; d_call: NA; j_call: TRBJ2-7; cdr3_aa: CASSLGNGGGFREQYF; cdr3_nt: TGTGCCAGCAGCTTGGGGAACGGGGGTGGGTTTAGGGAGCAGTACTTC
v_call: TRBV7-3; clone_size: NA; d_call: TRBD1; j_call: TRBJ1-2; cdr3_aa: CASSYPRDRGRYNYGYTF; cdr3_nt: TGTGCCAGCAGCTACCCCCGGGACAGGGGTCGTTATAACTATGGCTACACCTTC
v_call: TRBV10-1; clone_size: once; d_call: TRBD1; j_call: TRBJ1-2; cdr3_aa: CASSEPDRDRGRGNYGYTF; cdr3_nt: TGCGCCAGCAGTGAGCCGGACCGGGACAGGGGGCGCGGTAACTATGGCTACACCTTC
v_call: TRBV6-4; clone_size: NA; d_call: TRBD2; j_call: TRBJ2-1; cdr3_aa: CASSPGLAGFNEQFF; cdr3_nt: TGTGCCAGCAGCCCGGGACTAGCGGGCTTCAATGAGCAGTTCTTC
v_call: TRBV5-1; clone_size: once; d_call: TRBD1; j_call: TRBJ1-4; cdr3_aa: CASSPDYRDRGNEKLFF; cdr3_nt: TGCGCCAGCAGCCCCGATTACCGGGACAGGGGAAATGAAAAACTGTTTTTT
v_call: TRBV6-4; clone_size: NA; d_call: TRBD1; j_call: TRBJ2-7; cdr3_aa: CASSRDRGCSYEQYF; cdr3_nt: TGTGCCAGCAGCCGGGACAGGGGGTGCTCCTACGAGCAGTACTTC
v_call: TRBV19; clone_size: NA; d_call: NA; j_call: TRBJ2-7; cdr3_aa: CASSSHRDSYEQYF; cdr3_nt: TGTGCCAGTAGTTCCCACAGGGACTCCTACGAGCAGTACTTC
v_call: TRBV7-3; clone_size: NA; d_call: NA; j_call: TRBJ2-3; cdr3_aa: CASRGGTDTQYF; cdr3_nt: TGTGCCAGCAGGGGGGGCACAGATACGCAGTATTTT
v_call: TRBV5-8; clone_size: NA; d_call: TRBD1; j_call: TRBJ2-5; cdr3_aa: CASSLSGQGGETQYF; cdr3_nt: TGTGCCAGCAGCTTGTCTGGACAGGGCGGGGAGACCCAGTACTTC
v_call: TRBV19; clone_size: NA; d_call: NA; j_call: TRBJ2-2; cdr3_aa: CASRRGQANTGELFF; cdr3_nt: TGTGCCAGTAGGAGGGGCCAAGCGAACACCGGGGAGCTGTTTTTT
v_call: TRBV10-2; clone_size: NA; d_call: TRBD2; j_call: TRBJ2-3; cdr3_aa: CASHAPGGHSTDTQYF; cdr3_nt: TGCGCCAGCCATGCCCCGGGGGGGCATAGCACAGATACGCAGTATTTT
v_call: TRBV7-2; clone_size: NA; d_call: NA; j_call: TRBJ2-3; cdr3_aa: CASSLRPILTDTQYF; cdr3_nt: TGTGCCAGCAGCTTACGTCCGATTCTTACAGATACGCAGTATTTT
v_call: TRBV19; clone_size: NA; d_call: NA; j_call: TRBJ1-5; cdr3_aa: CASSSDRISNQPQHF; cdr3_nt: TGTGCCAGTAGTTCCGACAGGATTAGCAATCAGCCCCAGCATTTT
v_call: TRBV9; clone_size: NA; d_call: NA; j_call: TRBJ2-3; cdr3_aa: CASSVGVTGSTDTQYF; cdr3_nt: TGTGCCAGCAGCGTAGGGGTGACAGGAAGCACAGATACGCAGTATTTT
v_call: TRBV7-2; clone_size: NA; d_call: NA; j_call: TRBJ1-2; cdr3_aa: CASSLGGGRPREGYGYTF; cdr3_nt: TGTGCCAGCAGCTTAGGAGGAGGACGCCCCCGGGAGGGGTATGGCTACACCTTC
v_call: TRBV27; clone_size: NA; d_call: NA; j_call: TRBJ2-3; cdr3_aa: CASSSPWRSTDTQYF; cdr3_nt: TGTGCCAGCAGTTCCCCGTGGCGTAGCACAGATACGCAGTATTTT
v_call: TRBV28; clone_size: once; d_call: NA; j_call: TRBJ1-2; cdr3_aa: CASSLTAFVYGYTF; cdr3_nt: TGTGCCAGCAGTCTAACAGCCTTCGTCTATGGCTACACCTTC
v_call: TRBV3-1/TRBV3-2; clone_size: few; d_call: NA; j_call: TRBJ1-5; cdr3_aa: CASSRDVGEQPQHF; cdr3_nt: TGTGCCAGCAGCCGTGACGTGGGGGAACAGCCCCAGCATTTT
v_call: TRBV18; clone_size: NA; d_call: NA; j_call: TRBJ1-5; cdr3_aa: CASSPRELRSNQPQHF; cdr3_nt: TGTGCCAGCTCACCACGAGAGCTAAGGAGCAATCAGCCCCAGCATTTT
v_call: TRBV6-6; clone_size: once; d_call: NA; j_call: TRBJ2-5; cdr3_aa: CASGRGIGETQYF; cdr3_nt: TGTGCCAGCGGCAGGGGTATCGGGGAGACCCAGTACTTC
v_call: TRBV28; clone_size: NA; d_call: NA; j_call: TRBJ1-2; cdr3_aa: CASSLGREYGYTF; cdr3_nt: TGTGCCAGCAGCCTGGGGCGGGAATATGGCTACACCTTC
v_call: TRBV19; clone_size: NA; d_call: NA; j_call: TRBJ1-2; cdr3_aa: CASSPGDRGIMGYGYTF; cdr3_nt: TGTGCCAGTAGTCCCGGGGACCGTGGGATTATGGGCTATGGCTACACCTTC
v_call: TRBV11-3; clone_size: NA; d_call: TRBD2; j_call: TRBJ2-1; cdr3_aa: CASSLVAGGRGEQFF; cdr3_nt: TGTGCCAGCAGCTTAGTAGCGGGGGGCCGGGGGGAGCAGTTCTTC
v_call: TRBV24-1; clone_size: NA; d_call: NA; j_call: TRBJ2-2; cdr3_aa: CATSAPSNTGELFF; cdr3_nt: TGTGCCACCAGTGCCCCCTCGAACACCGGGGAGCTGTTTTTT
v_call: TRBV10-3; clone_size: once; d_call: NA; j_call: TRBJ2-6; cdr3_aa: CANLDSMSPGANVLTF; cdr3_nt: TGTGCCAACCTAGACAGTATGAGTCCTGGGGCCAACGTCCTGACTTTC
v_call: TRBV7-9; clone_size: NA; d_call: NA; j_call: TRBJ2-3; cdr3_aa: CASSRDVTRLSTDTQYF; cdr3_nt: TGTGCCAGCAGCAGGGACGTCACGCGCCTTAGCACAGATACGCAGTATTTT